This TCR beta chain was observed in a study of CD8 T cells in Susac syndrome. The authors sequenced TCR beta from blood CD8+ and CD4+ T cells. The controls were healthy donors who were matched for age and sex. This clonotype came up a few times. RNA in amounts of roughly 0.5 to 1 ug was reverse transcribed with random hexamers. A multiplex approach, immunoSEQ multiplex PCR, amplified TCR beta CDR3 across 54 Vbeta and 13 Jbeta. TCRdb called the immunoSEQ multiplex PCR reads again in MiXCR, with one record for every CDR3 protein. The table includes approximately 120,000 distinct CDR3 sequences, approximately 90% detected once. Per germline, CDR1 DFQATT and CDR2 SNEGSKA (reference sequence). V was pared by 2 bases and J by 3 bases, with 11 bases between. The CDR3 spans 13 residues.

This TCR was recovered from a human donor in good health. Sequencing was performed on CD8+ T cells from PBMCs. The rearrangement uses TRBV20-1 and TRBJ2-7; D may be TRBD1 (6 bases). The CDR3 bases are TGCAGTGCTAGACTCCGGGACAACTACGAGCAGTACTTC. As protein: CSARLRDNYEQYF.